The clone carrying this TCR beta chain was counted once. Deletions cut 4 bases from V and 6 bases from J, with 9 bases between. Germline CDR1 MGHRA, CDR2 YSYEKL. There are 13 residues in the CDR3. These data are taken from a study of siplizumab effects on memory and regulatory T cells. Here immunoSEQ multiplex PCR was the method, and the copy in TCRdb shows in-frame clones only, minus some. Among 70,000 to 95,000 clones listed, more than 95% were seen once. Sequencing was performed on naive CD4+ T cells sorted from blood. The receptor's source is a human donor in good health. This chain links TRBV4-1 with TRBJ2-2; D not certain. The CDR3 DNA sequence: TGCGCCAGCAGCCCCGTGGGGTCCGGGGAGCTGTTTTTT. This encodes CASSPVGSGELFF.